One and the same sample provided the 22 T cell receptor beta chains below, sequenced in a study of T-cell reconstitution after alpha-beta-depleted transplantation in children. Unique molecular identifiers were incorporated into the prepared TCRbeta library. TCRdb re-analysed the PCR reads in MiXCR, keeping a single row per CDR3 protein. This sample has 500,000 to 600,000 distinct CDR3 sequences, with 20% to 30% found just once. This sample comprised PBMCs, obtained before TCRalphabeta/CD19-depleted stem cell transplant. These receptors were taken from a boy younger than two with Wiskott-Aldrich syndrome, due to receive a stem cell transplant.

The chain employs TRBV25-1 and TRBJ1-1; D is unclear. Germline V CDR1 and CDR2: MGHDK, SYGVNS. The CDR3 length is 19 residues. The V end was cut by 3 bases, the J end by 1 base, with 24 bases between. CDR3 DNA: TGTGCCAGCAGTGACTTCACGAAACGTCGTCCGCGGAGGAACACTGAAGCTTTCTTT. This encodes CASSDFTKRRPRRNTEAFF.

This clonotype was observed a few times. This chain uses TRBV27 with TRBJ2-4; weak D call: TRBD2 (5 bases). Per the germline V gene, CDR1 is MNHEY and CDR2 is SMNVEV (reference sequence). This CDR3 comprises 15 residues. Trimming pared 5 bases from V and 1 base from J, leaving 12 bases between. CDR3 amino acids: CASSPRWRAKNIQYF. In nucleotides, the CDR3 is TGTGCCAGCAGTCCAAGATGGAGGGCCAAAAACATTCAGTACTTC.

This clonotype appeared a few times. The chain combines TRBV5-1 with TRBJ2-3, with D unclear. CDR3 size: 15 residues. The ends were cut back, 0 bases at V and 2 bases at J, with 10 bases in the middle. The V gene's germline CDR1 is SGHRS and CDR2 YFSETQ. CDR3 loop: CASSLGVRNTDTQYF. The DNA for the CDR3 is TGCGCCAGCAGCTTGGGTGTAAGAAACACAGATACGCAGTATTTT.

The chain carries TRBV5-1 and TRBJ2-5, with D perhaps being TRBD1 or TRBD2 (5 bases each). Trimming removed 2 bases from V and 4 bases from J, with 18 bases in between. Germline V lookup: CDR1 SGHRS, CDR2 YFSETQ. This CDR3 comprises 16 residues. Written as DNA, the CDR3 is TGCGCCAGCAGCTTCGGTTTGGGGGATCTCTCAGAGACCCAGTACTTC. It is translated as CASSFGLGDLSETQYF.

The V call is TRBV3-1, the J call TRBJ1-5; D perhaps matches TRBD1 (5 bases). The CDR3 totals 15 residues. V lost 3 bases and J 2 bases, leaving 11 bases between the germline ends. Germline CDR1 is LGHDT and CDR2 is YNNKEL (reference sequence). In DNA form, the CDR3 reads TGTGCCAGCAGCCAGGAGCAGGGCCGCAATCAGCCCCAGCATTTT. Translated: CASSQEQGRNQPQHF.

This clonotype was detected only a few times. The J gene is TRBJ2-1, the V gene TRBV20-1; D is undetermined. The CDR3 consists of 15 residues. V dropped 5 bases and J dropped 0 bases, with 14 bases sitting between them. Germline V gene data show CDR1 as DFQATT and CDR2 as SNEGSKA (reference sequence). The CDR3, as DNA: TGCAGTGCTGTGGGCGGCAGCCGCTCCTACAATGAGCAGTTCTTC. Residues: CSAVGGSRSYNEQFF.

V gene TRBV5-1 combines with J gene TRBJ2-5, with D unclear. The CDR3 is 14 residues long. Trimming removed 0 bases at V and 0 bases at J, with 6 bases between. CDR1 SGHRS and CDR2 YFSETQ come from the germline V gene. CDR3 sequence (DNA): TGCGCCAGCAGCTTGGATGGGGACCAAGAGACCCAGTACTTC. Amino acid sequence: CASSLDGDQETQYF. Based on the CDR3 plus reference TRBV5-1 and TRBJ2-5, the full variable domain is KAGVTQTPRYLIKTRGQQVTLSCSPISGHRSVSWYQQTPGQGLQFLFEYFSETQRNKGNFPGRFSGRQFSNSRSEMNVSTLELGDSALYLCASSLDGDQETQYFGPGTRLLVL.

This clonotype has a handful of counts. The rearrangement links TRBV10-3 to TRBJ2-7, with no clear D. V dropped 6 bases and J dropped 2 bases, with 11 bases sitting between them. The CDR3 extends over 13 amino acids. Germline CDR1 reads ENHRY; CDR2 reads SYGVKD. CDR3 loop: CAISRDTAYEQYF. CDR3 in DNA: TGTGCCATCAGCCGAGACACCGCCTACGAGCAGTACTTC.

There are a few counts of this clonotype. The chain uses TRBV5-6 and TRBJ1-2; D possibly corresponds to TRBD1 (6 bases). Per germline, CDR1 SGHDT and CDR2 YYEEEE. The CDR3 spans 14 residues. Deletions cut 2 bases from V and 4 bases from J, with 12 bases between. CDR3 nucleotide sequence: TGTGCCAGCAGCTTCTCCAGGGGACCCTATGGCTACACCTTC. Its protein product is CASSFSRGPYGYTF.

The chain is built from TRBV20-1 and TRBJ2-7; 8 nucleotides match TRBD1. Germline CDR1 reads DFQATT; CDR2 reads SNEGSKA (reference sequence). J gave up 3 bases and V 7 bases, and 5 bases lay outside the gene matches. The CDR3 is 12 amino acids. The DNA of the CDR3 is TGCAGTGGGGGGACAGGTGACTACGAGCAGTACTTC. As protein: CSGGTGDYEQYF.

This clonotype was observed a handful of times. J is TRBJ2-1 and V is TRBV7-3; D gene ambiguous. The CDR3 consists of 15 residues. Deletions cut 5 bases from V and 0 bases from J, with 11 bases between. Germline values: CDR1 SGHTA, CDR2 FQGTGA. CDR3 nucleotides: TGTGCCAGCAGCCAAATTCCGAGCTCCTACAATGAGCAGTTCTTC. Residues: CASSQIPSSYNEQFF.

The chain employs TRBV20-1 and TRBJ2-4, with 10 bases that match TRBD1. The germline gives CDR1 DFQATT, CDR2 SNEGSKA (reference sequence). V shed 5 bases, J shed 10 bases, and the junction held 14 bases outside the gene matches. This CDR3 region has 15 residues. The CDR3 nucleotides are TGCAGTGCTGGGGGACGGGACAGGGGCACGGGGATTCAGTACTTC. It translates to CSAGGRDRGTGIQYF.

V usage is TRBV6-4 and J usage is TRBJ2-3; 9 nucleotides match TRBD2. CDR3 length: 15 amino acids. The trim removed 5 bases at V and 4 bases at J, leaving 7 bases unmatched. The V gene's germline CDR1 is MRHNA and CDR2 SNTAGT. CDR3 in DNA: TGTGCCAGCAGTACCGCGGGAGGGGGCTCAGATACGCAGTATTTT. Translating gives CASSTAGGGSDTQYF.

This clonotype appeared a few times. The V gene is TRBV29-1, the J gene TRBJ2-3, with TRBD2 matching over 9 bases. Trimming took 5 bases from V and 6 from J; bases not matched to a gene: 6. CDR3 length: 13 amino acids. The germline V gene has CDR1 SQVTM and CDR2 ANQGSEA. The DNA of the CDR3 is TGCAGCGTTCGCGGGAGGGCCTCGGATACGCAGTATTTT. Amino acids: CSVRGRASDTQYF.

The chain links TRBV27 to TRBJ2-7; D possibly corresponds to TRBD1 (5 bases). Germline V gives CDR1 MNHEY, CDR2 SMNVEV (reference sequence). CDR3 size: 13 residues. V lost 6 bases and J lost 2, with 11 bases in between. As DNA, the CDR3 is TGTGCCAGCAGAGGCAGGGCTACCTACGAGCAGTACTTC. Translated, it gives CASRGRATYEQYF.

This clonotype was picked up one time. DNA for the CDR3: TGTGCCACCAGGAATCTAGCGGGAGGGCCGGGTGAGCAGTTCTTC. Its translation: CATRNLAGGPGEQFF. V gene TRBV15 combines with J gene TRBJ2-1, with 12 bases matching TRBD2. Per the germline V gene, CDR1 is LNHNV and CDR2 is YYDKDF (reference sequence). V lost 6 bases to trimming and J lost 9 bases; unmatched junction nucleotides: 9. The CDR3 loop spans 15 amino acids.

This clonotype was recorded at least ten times. This chain uses TRBV5-1 with TRBJ2-3; D gene unclear. Trimming took 4 bases from V and 2 from J, leaving 8 bases between them. CDR1 SGHRS and CDR2 YFSETQ come from the germline V gene. The length of the CDR3 is 13 residues. CDR3 residues: CASSLPTTDTQYF. The DNA for the CDR3 is TGCGCCAGCAGCCTACCTACCACAGATACGCAGTATTTT.

This clonotype has more than one count but fewer than ten. V usage is TRBV2 and J usage is TRBJ2-5; TRBD2 aligns across 7 bases. The CDR3 consists of 16 residues. CDR1 is SNHLY, CDR2 FYNNEI, per germline. The J segment lost 2 bases and the V segment lost 2 bases, leaving 8 bases of the junction unmatched. The DNA of the CDR3 is TGTGCCAGCAGTGAAAGGAGGGCTAGCGGTCAAGAGACCCAGTACTTC. This encodes CASSERRASGQETQYF.

The chain has TRBV11-2 and TRBJ2-1; D is perhaps TRBD1 (6 bases). Germline assignment: CDR1 SGHAT and CDR2 FQNNGV. CDR3 size: 15 residues. V was cut by 1 base and J by 6 bases, with 13 bases left in between. This CDR3 reads CASSLAAGAFNEQFF. In DNA, the CDR3 is TGTGCCAGCAGCTTAGCGGCAGGGGCCTTCAATGAGCAGTTCTTC.

V and J are TRBV5-1 and TRBJ2-5, with D possibly matching TRBD2 (5 bases). Germline CDR1 reads SGHRS; CDR2 reads YFSETQ. The V and J ends lost 0 bases and 2 bases respectively, with 20 bases between them. This CDR3 is built from 18 residues. CDR3: CASSLVRGQLGYQETQYF. In DNA form, the CDR3 reads TGCGCCAGCAGCTTGGTTCGCGGGCAGCTGGGTTATCAAGAGACCCAGTACTTC.

In its sample, this clonotype was seen a few times. This chain connects TRBV20-1 to TRBJ2-5; TRBD2 matches 12 bases. The V gene's germline CDR1 is DFQATT and CDR2 SNEGSKA (reference sequence). CDR3 length: 18 residues. Trimming cost V 2 bases and J 5 bases; bases outside gene matches: 15. The CDR3 bases are TGCAGTGCTAGACCCTGGAGACTAGCGGGAGTAGGGGTGGAGACCCAGTACTTC. It encodes CSARPWRLAGVGVETQYF.

The gene calls are TRBV29-1 and TRBJ2-1; TRBD2 agrees at 8 bases. CDR1 and CDR2 from the germline V gene are SQVTM and ANQGSEA. The J segment lost 9 bases and the V segment lost 6 bases, leaving 10 bases of the junction unmatched. This CDR3 comprises 13 residues. For the CDR3, the DNA is TGCAGCGTCGGGACTAGGTTAACGGGTGAGCAGTTCTTC. This codes for CSVGTRLTGEQFF.